The sequence of this TCR beta chain was determined in a study of CD8 T cells in Susac syndrome. Blood CD8+ and CD4+ T cells underwent high-throughput TCR beta sequencing. In contrast to the negatively isolated CD8+ and CD4+ T cells, TEMRA cells were FACS-enriched. RNA in amounts of roughly 0.45 to 1 ug was reverse transcribed with random hexamers. TCRdb processed the immunoSEQ multiplex PCR reads anew with MiXCR; each CDR3 protein has one entry. The data show some 190,000 distinct CDR3 sequences, with approximately 94% seen just once and around 0.1% held by the top ten. The CDR3 has 14 amino acids. CDR1 and CDR2 from the germline V gene are ENHRY and SYGVKD. Worth noting for this clonotype: Its antigen is currently unknown. The junction departs from the called germline gene at one end, perhaps through a read error.

Whole-study findings and limits: By the study's own acknowledgment, its TCR sequencing and HLA analysis included relatively few individuals.

The chain combines TRBV10-3 with TRBJ2-7; 8 bases line up with TRBD2. The source is a human donor in good health. What was sequenced was CD4+ T cells from PBMCs. The CDR3 here is CATSTGLAYDEQYF. Here the CDR3 DNA reads TGTGCCACCAGTACTGGACTAGCTTACGACGAGCAGTACTTC.